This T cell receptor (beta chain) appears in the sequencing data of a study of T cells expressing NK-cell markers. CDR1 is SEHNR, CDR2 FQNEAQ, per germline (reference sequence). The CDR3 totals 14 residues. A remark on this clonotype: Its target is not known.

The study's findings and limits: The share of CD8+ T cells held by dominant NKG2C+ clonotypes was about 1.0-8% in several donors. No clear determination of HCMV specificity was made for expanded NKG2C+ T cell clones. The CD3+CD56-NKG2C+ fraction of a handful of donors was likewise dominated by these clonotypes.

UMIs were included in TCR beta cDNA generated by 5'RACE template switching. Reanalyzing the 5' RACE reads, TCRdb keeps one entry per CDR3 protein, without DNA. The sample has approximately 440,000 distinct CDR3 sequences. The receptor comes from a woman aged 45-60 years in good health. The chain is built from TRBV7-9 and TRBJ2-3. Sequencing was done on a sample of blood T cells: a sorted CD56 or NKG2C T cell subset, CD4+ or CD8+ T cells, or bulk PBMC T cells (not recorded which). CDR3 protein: CASTVGPDTDTQYF.